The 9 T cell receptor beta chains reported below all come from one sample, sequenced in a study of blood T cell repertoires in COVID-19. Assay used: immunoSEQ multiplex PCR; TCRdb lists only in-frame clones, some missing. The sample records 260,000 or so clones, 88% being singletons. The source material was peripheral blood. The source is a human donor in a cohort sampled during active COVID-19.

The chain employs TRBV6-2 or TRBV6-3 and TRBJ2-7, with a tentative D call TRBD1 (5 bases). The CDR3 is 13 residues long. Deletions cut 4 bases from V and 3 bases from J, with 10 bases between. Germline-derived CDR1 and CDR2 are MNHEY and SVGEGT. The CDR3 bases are TGTGCCAGCAGTTCTTCAGGGTACTACGAGCAGTACTTC. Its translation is CASSSSGYYEQYF.

The CDR3 loop reads CASSSDRGDNSPLHF. CDR3 DNA sequence: TGCGCCAGCAGTTCGGACAGGGGTGATAATTCACCCCTCCACTTT. This chain connects TRBV5-1 to TRBJ1-6; 9 bases line up with TRBD1. The CDR3 runs to 15 residues. The ends lost 5 bases at V and 5 bases at J; junction bases unmatched: 5. Germline values: CDR1 SGHRS, CDR2 YFSETQ.

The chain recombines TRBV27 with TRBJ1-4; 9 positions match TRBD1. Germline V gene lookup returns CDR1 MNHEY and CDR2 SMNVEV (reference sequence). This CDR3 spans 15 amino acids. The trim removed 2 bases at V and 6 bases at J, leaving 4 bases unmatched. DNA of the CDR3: TGTGCCAGCAGTTTAAACAGGGGGCTACATGAAAAACTGTTTTTT. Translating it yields CASSLNRGLHEKLFF. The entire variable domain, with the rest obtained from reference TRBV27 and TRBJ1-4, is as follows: EAQVTQNPRYLITVTGKKLTVTCSQNMNHEYMSWYRQDPGLGLRQIYYSMNVEVTDKGDVPEGYKVSRKEKRNFPLILESPSPNQTSLYFCASSLNRGLHEKLFFGSGTQLSVL.

CDR3 sequence (DNA): TGTGCCAGCAGCCCCCCGGGAGGATTCTCTGAAGCTTTCTTT. This gives the protein CASSPPGGFSEAFF. The chain employs TRBV7-2 and TRBJ1-1; D uncertain. The CDR3 has 14 amino acids. Germline V gene lookup returns CDR1 SGHTA and CDR2 FQGNSA. Trimming shortened V by 5 bases and J by 6 bases, and 16 bases separated the two germline ends.

Written as DNA, the CDR3 is TGCGCCAGCAGCCAACGAAGAGGGACAGGGGGCGCCTCTGCTGGCTACACCTTC. This sequence encodes CASSQRRGTGGASAGYTF. V and J are TRBV4-3 and TRBJ1-2, with 12 bases aligning to TRBD1. The CDR3 is 18 residues long. After removal of 2 bases from V and 7 bases from J, the junction contained 14 bases not matched to a gene. CDR1 is LGHNA and CDR2 is YSLEER in the germline V gene.

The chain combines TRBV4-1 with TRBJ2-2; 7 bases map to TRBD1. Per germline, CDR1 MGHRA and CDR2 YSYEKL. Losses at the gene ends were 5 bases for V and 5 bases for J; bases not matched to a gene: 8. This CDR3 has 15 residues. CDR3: CASSWSDRETGELFF. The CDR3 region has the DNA TGCGCCAGCAGCTGGAGCGACAGGGAAACCGGGGAGCTGTTTTTT.

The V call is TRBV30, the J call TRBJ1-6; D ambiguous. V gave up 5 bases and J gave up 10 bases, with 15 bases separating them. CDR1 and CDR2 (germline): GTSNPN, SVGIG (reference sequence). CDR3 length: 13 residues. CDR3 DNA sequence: TGTGCCTGGGTGGGCTGGGAGGGATCACCCCTCCACTTT. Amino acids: CAWVGWEGSPLHF. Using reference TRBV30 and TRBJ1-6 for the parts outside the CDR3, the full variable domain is SQTIHQWPATLVQPVGSPLSLECTVEGTSNPNLYWYRQAAGRGLQLLFYSVGIGQISSEVPQNLSASRPQDRQFILSSKKLLLSDSGFYLCAWVGWEGSPLHFGNGTRLTVT.

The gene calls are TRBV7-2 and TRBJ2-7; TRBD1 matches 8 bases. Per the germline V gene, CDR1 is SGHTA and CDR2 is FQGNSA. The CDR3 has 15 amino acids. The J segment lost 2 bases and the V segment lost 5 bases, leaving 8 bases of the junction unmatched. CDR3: CASSPDRGPPYEQYF. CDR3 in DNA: TGTGCCAGCAGCCCTGACAGGGGTCCCCCCTACGAGCAGTACTTC.

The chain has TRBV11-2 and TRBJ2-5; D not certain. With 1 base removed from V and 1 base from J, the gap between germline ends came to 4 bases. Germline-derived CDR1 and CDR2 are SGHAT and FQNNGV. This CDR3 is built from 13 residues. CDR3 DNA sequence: TGTGCCAGCAGCTTAGGGCCCCAAGAGACCCAGTACTTC. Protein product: CASSLGPQETQYF.